Shown below are 8 T cell receptor beta chains from a single sample sequenced in a study of T cell responses to AZD1222 COVID-19 vaccine. Produced via immunoSEQ multiplex PCR; TCRdb's table is partial and in-frame only. Here the sample spans under 200,000 clones, roughly 87% being singletons. The sequenced sample was peripheral blood, obtained 28 days after the second AZD1222 dose. The receptors were gathered from an adult who received the AZD1222 COVID-19 vaccine.

The chain combines TRBV6-4 with TRBJ1-1; no firm D call. The CDR3 runs to 14 residues. Germline CDR1 MRHNA, CDR2 SNTAGT. V lost 3 bases to trimming and J lost 2 bases, with 10 bases between them. The CDR3, as DNA: TGTGCCAGCAGTGAACGCGGACTAAACACTGAAGCTTTCTTT. The encoded protein is CASSERGLNTEAFF.

This clone was observed a single time. J is TRBJ1-1 and V is TRBV10-1; D gene unclear. V was cut by 0 bases and J by 1 base, with 9 bases left in between. CDR3 length: 15 residues. CDR1 and CDR2 from the germline V gene are WNHNN and SYGVQD (reference sequence). CDR3 loop: CASSESPTRNTEAFF. The CDR3 DNA is TGCGCCAGCAGTGAGTCTCCCACAAGGAACACTGAAGCTTTCTTT.

This clone was seen a single time. The chain uses TRBV7-9 and TRBJ2-7; D is ambiguous. The V gene lost 0 bases and the J gene lost 6 bases, with 15 bases spanning the gap. The germline CDR1 and CDR2 sequences are SEHNR and FQNEAQ (reference sequence). The CDR3 length is 15 residues. The CDR3 region is CASSLAVVYKAEQYF. CDR3 DNA sequence: TGTGCCAGCAGCTTAGCGGTGGTGTACAAAGCCGAGCAGTACTTC. Full variable domain (remainder filled in from reference TRBV7-9 and TRBJ2-7): DTGVSQNPRHKITKRGQNVTFRCDPISEHNRLYWYRQTLGQGPEFLTYFQNEAQLEKSRLLSDRFSAERPKGSFSTLEIQRTEQGDSAMYLCASSLAVVYKAEQYFGPGTRLTVT.

The gene calls are TRBV7-9 and TRBJ1-5; 7 bases map to TRBD1. Germline trimming cut 5 bases from V and 6 bases from J; bases unmatched to any gene: 7. The CDR3 totals 14 residues. CDR1 and CDR2 from the germline V gene are SEHNR and FQNEAQ (reference sequence). CDR3 DNA sequence: TGTGCCAGCAGCCCAGCGGACAGGCTTCAGCCCCAGCATTTT. It is translated as CASSPADRLQPQHF. The full variable domain, rest sourced from reference TRBV7-9 and TRBJ1-5, is DTGVSQNPRHKITKRGQNVTFRCDPISEHNRLYWYRQTLGQGPEFLTYFQNEAQLEKSRLLSDRFSAERPKGSFSTLEIQRTEQGDSAMYLCASSPADRLQPQHFGDGTRLSIL.

This clone appeared a single time. This chain links TRBV19 with TRBJ1-3; D is unclear. CDR1 and CDR2 (germline): LNHDA, SQIVND (reference sequence). V was clipped by 4 bases and J by 1 base, with 5 bases between them. The CDR3 consists of 13 residues. CDR3 nucleotides: TGTGCCAGTAGTACGACATCTGGAAACACCATATATTTT. Protein product: CASSTTSGNTIYF.

The chain has TRBV5-6 and TRBJ2-3, with TRBD2 as a possible D gene (6 bases). The V gene lost 0 bases and the J gene lost 4 bases, with 12 bases spanning the gap. The CDR3 contains 15 residues. The germline V gene has CDR1 SGHDT and CDR2 YYEEEE. CDR3 sequence reads: CASSLAPGEADTQYF. The CDR3 region has the DNA TGTGCCAGCAGCTTGGCCCCGGGGGAAGCAGATACGCAGTATTTT.

CDR3 in amino acids: CASSQTADTQYF. CDR3 nucleotide sequence: TGTGCCAGCAGCCAAACAGCTGATACGCAGTATTTT. The chain uses TRBV4-2 and TRBJ2-3, with D unclear. This CDR3 is 12 amino acids long. Germline V gene lookup returns CDR1 LGHNA and CDR2 YNFKEQ. V lost 2 bases and J 6 bases, leaving 6 bases between the germline ends.

The chain carries TRBV6-5 and TRBJ1-1; tentative D call: TRBD1 (6 bases). The CDR3 runs to 11 residues. Trimming removed 10 bases from V and 5 bases from J, with 11 bases in between. CDR1 and CDR2 (germline): MNHEY, SVGAGI. The CDR3 nucleotides are TGTGCCACTGCAGGGGTTACTGAAGCTTTCTTT. Its translation: CATAGVTEAFF.